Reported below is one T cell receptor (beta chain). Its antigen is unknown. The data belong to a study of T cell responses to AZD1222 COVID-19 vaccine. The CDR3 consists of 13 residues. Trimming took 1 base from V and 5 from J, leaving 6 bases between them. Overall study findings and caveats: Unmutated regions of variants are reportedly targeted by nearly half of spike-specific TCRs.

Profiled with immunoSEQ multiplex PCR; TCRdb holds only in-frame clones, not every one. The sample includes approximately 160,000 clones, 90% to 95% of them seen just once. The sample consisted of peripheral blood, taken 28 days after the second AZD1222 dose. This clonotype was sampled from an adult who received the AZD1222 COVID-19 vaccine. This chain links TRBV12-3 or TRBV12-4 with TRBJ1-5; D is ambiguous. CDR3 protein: CASSLDADQPQHF. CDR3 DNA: TGTGCCAGCAGTTTAGATGCGGATCAGCCCCAGCATTTT.